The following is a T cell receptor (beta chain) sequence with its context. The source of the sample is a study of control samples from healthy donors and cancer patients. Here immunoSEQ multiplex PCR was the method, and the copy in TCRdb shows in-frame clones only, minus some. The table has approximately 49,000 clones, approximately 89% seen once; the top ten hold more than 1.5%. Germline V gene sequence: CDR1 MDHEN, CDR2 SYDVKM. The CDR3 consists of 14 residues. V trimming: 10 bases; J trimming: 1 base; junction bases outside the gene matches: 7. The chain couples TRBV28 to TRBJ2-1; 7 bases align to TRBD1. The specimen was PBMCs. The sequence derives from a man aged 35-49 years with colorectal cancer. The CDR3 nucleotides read TGTGCCACAAACAGGGGTGGGTCCTACAATGAGCAGTTCTTC. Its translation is CATNRGGSYNEQFF.